What follows are 13 T cell receptor beta chains derived from one specimen sequenced in a study of cytomegalovirus exposure and HLA in healthy donors. TCRdb's table, derived via immunoSEQ multiplex PCR, lists solely in-frame clones and lacks some. In the table there are under 250,000 clones, approximately 90% of which are singletons. The specimen was PBMCs. The receptors shown here come from a man in his late teens or twenties in good health and CMV-seronegative.

This clone has just one count. This rearrangement joins TRBV4-1 to TRBJ2-1; 8 nucleotides line up with TRBD2. V lost 0 bases, J lost 6 bases, and 13 bases stayed unmatched. The CDR3 length is 18 residues. The germline CDR1 and CDR2 sequences are MGHRA and YSYEKL. The CDR3 protein is CASSQEFLLAGLLNEQFF. CDR3 DNA: TGCGCCAGCAGCCAAGAGTTCCTTCTAGCGGGTTTGCTCAATGAGCAGTTCTTC.

The chain is built from TRBV14 and TRBJ2-5; D gene ambiguous. Germline lookup yields CDR1 SGHDN and CDR2 FVKESK. V lost 5 bases and J lost 5, with 21 bases in between. This CDR3 is built from 16 residues. CDR3 nucleotide sequence: TGTGCCAGCAGCGGAGTGGCCTCCTCCTATTCTGAGACCCAGTACTTC. As protein: CASSGVASSYSETQYF.

The chain couples TRBV5-4 to TRBJ2-7; 9 bases match TRBD1. V trimming: 4 bases; J trimming: 9 bases; junction bases outside the gene matches: 14. The CDR3 runs 15 residues. Germline V gene data show CDR1 as SGHNT and CDR2 as YYREEE (reference sequence). The CDR3 DNA reads TGTGCCAGCAGCGATCCCGACAGGGGGGTGGTCGGGCAGTACTTC. Translated, it gives CASSDPDRGVVGQYF.

The V and J genes are TRBV15 and TRBJ2-3; the match to TRBD2 covers 7 bases. Germline CDR1 reads LNHNV; CDR2 reads YYDKDF (reference sequence). The V and J ends lost 3 bases and 0 bases, in that order; junction bases with no gene match: 0. This CDR3 spans 14 amino acids. In nucleotides, the CDR3 is TGTGCCACCAGCAGCGGGAGGAGCACAGATACGCAGTATTTT. The encoded protein is CATSSGRSTDTQYF.

Points on this clone: In the same sample, other DNA sequences code for this CDR3. The chain carries TRBV20-1 and TRBJ2-3; no reliable D call. This CDR3 is built from 11 residues. Germline V CDR1 and CDR2: DFQATT, SNEGSKA (reference sequence). V was shortened by 4 bases and J by 2 bases, with 4 bases between the two germline ends. CDR3 nucleotide sequence: TGCAGTGCTACCAACACAGATACGCAGTATTTT. This translates into CSATNTDTQYF.

The chain is built from TRBV10-3 and TRBJ2-7; TRBD2 might be the D (9 bases). The CDR3 is 14 residues long. Germline values: CDR1 ENHRY, CDR2 SYGVKD. Trimming took 9 bases from V and 6 from J, leaving 21 bases between them. DNA of the CDR3: TGTGCCATTCAGGGGGCGCTAGCGGGACTCGAGCAGTACTTC. This sequence encodes CAIQGALAGLEQYF.

The genes are TRBV28 and TRBJ1-2; D uncertain. Germline V gene data show CDR1 as MDHEN and CDR2 as SYDVKM. V gave up 5 bases and J gave up 5 bases, with 15 bases separating them. The CDR3 is 14 amino acids. This CDR3 is CASSLPGKNYGYTF. DNA of the CDR3: TGTGCCAGCAGTCTCCCCGGGAAAAATTATGGCTACACCTTC.

DNA of the CDR3: TGCGCCAGCAGCCGAGTGATACCGGGACAGGGTGGCGAGCAGTACTTC. It is translated as CASSRVIPGQGGEQYF. This chain links TRBV4-3 with TRBJ2-7; 9 bases match TRBD1. This CDR3 region has 16 residues. CDR1 is LGHNA and CDR2 is YSLEER in the germline V gene. Trimming at V came to 4 bases and at J to 6 bases, leaving 13 bases not matched to a gene.

The CDR3 region is CATSGRDRENEKLFF. CDR3 nucleotide sequence: TGTGCCACCAGCGGAAGGGACAGGGAAAATGAAAAACTGTTTTTT. The chain has TRBV15 and TRBJ1-4; TRBD1 agrees at 9 bases. The J segment lost 5 bases and the V segment lost 5 bases, leaving 6 bases of the junction unmatched. The length of the CDR3 is 15 residues. CDR1 and CDR2 (germline): LNHNV, YYDKDF (reference sequence).

The rearrangement links TRBV4-3 to TRBJ2-7; D gene uncertain. Germline CDR1 is LGHNA and CDR2 is YSLEER. The length of the CDR3 is 14 residues. V gave up 0 bases and J gave up 4 bases, with 10 bases separating them. The CDR3 loop reads CASSQDEEGYEQYF. For the CDR3, the DNA is TGCGCCAGCAGCCAAGATGAGGAAGGATACGAGCAGTACTTC.

This chain joins TRBV27 and TRBJ2-1; D possibly corresponds to TRBD1 (6 bases). CDR1 is MNHEY, CDR2 SMNVEV, per germline (reference sequence). The CDR3 extends over 14 amino acids. Trimming shortened V by 2 bases and J by 5 bases, and 10 bases separated the two germline ends. In nucleotides, the CDR3 is TGTGCCAGCAGTTTAGTGGGGGCCGACAATGAGCAGTTCTTC. It codes for CASSLVGADNEQFF.

The chain joins TRBV5-6 to TRBJ2-7, with TRBD1 identical over 7 bases. CDR3 size: 16 residues. The V and J ends lost 4 bases and 2 bases, in that order; junction bases with no gene match: 12. Germline CDR1 SGHDT, CDR2 YYEEEE. CDR3: CASSTERDRFAYEQYF. In DNA, the CDR3 is TGTGCCAGCAGCACGGAACGGGACAGATTCGCCTACGAGCAGTACTTC.

The CDR3 bases are TGTGCCAGCAGCTTGGTTGCGGGAGGGTCCTACAATGAGCAGTTCTTC. As protein: CASSLVAGGSYNEQFF. The chain joins TRBV5-4 to TRBJ2-1, with 9 nucleotides matching TRBD2. J was trimmed by 1 base and V by 0 bases; bases with no gene match: 2. Germline CDR1 reads SGHNT; CDR2 reads YYREEE (reference sequence). This CDR3 spans 16 amino acids.